The 21 T cell receptor beta chains in this list originate from one sample, sequenced in a study of blood T cell repertoires in COVID-19. Only in-frame clones appear in the TCRdb table, and some are missing; sequencing was by immunoSEQ multiplex PCR. Among over 40,000 clones listed, about 83% were seen once. Sequenced sample: peripheral blood. These receptors came from a man aged 40-55 years with acute or convalescent COVID-19.

Here the CDR3 reads CASSFLGQGALQQYV. The CDR3 DNA sequence: TGTGCCAGCAGCTTTCTCGGACAGGGAGCGCTTCAGCAGTACGTC. The chain has TRBV5-8 and TRBJ2-7; TRBD1 matches 8 bases. The CDR3 has 15 residues. CDR1 and CDR2 (germline): SGHTS, YDEGEE. The J segment lost 8 bases and the V segment lost 2 bases, leaving 12 bases of the junction unmatched.

This clone showed up just a few times. This sequence joins TRBV30 and TRBJ1-6; 7 nucleotides align to TRBD1. The CDR3 contains 13 residues. Trimming at V came to 8 bases and at J to 3 bases, leaving 4 bases not matched to a gene. Germline assignment: CDR1 GTSNPN and CDR2 SVGIG (reference sequence). The CDR3 region is CARRQGYNSPLHF. The DNA of the CDR3 is TGTGCCCGCAGACAGGGCTATAATTCACCCCTCCACTTT.

The V call is TRBV7-9, the J call TRBJ2-5; TRBD2 matches at 14 bases. CDR1 SEHNR and CDR2 FQNEAQ come from the germline V gene (reference sequence). With V trimmed by 3 bases and J by 3 bases, 3 bases remained unmatched. CDR3 length: 16 amino acids. This CDR3 is CASSFGLAGGKETQYF. CDR3 nucleotides: TGTGCCAGCAGCTTCGGACTAGCGGGGGGTAAAGAGACCCAGTACTTC.

V usage is TRBV24-1 and J usage is TRBJ1-1, with a tentative D call TRBD1 (5 bases). Germline CDR1 is KGHDR and CDR2 is SFDVKD. Trimming took 6 bases from V and 5 from J, leaving 15 bases between them. This CDR3 contains 14 residues. CDR3 sequence: CATSSHRLGTEAFF. The CDR3 coding sequence is TGTGCCACCAGTTCCCACAGGTTGGGGACTGAAGCTTTCTTT.

The chain is built from TRBV28 and TRBJ1-2, with D possibly TRBD1 on 6 matching bases. Germline V CDR1 and CDR2: MDHEN, SYDVKM. This CDR3 has 12 amino acids. V shed 5 bases and J shed 5 bases, with 9 bases lying between them. The CDR3 sequence: CASSTGQYGYTF. CDR3 in DNA: TGTGCCAGCAGTACTGGACAGTATGGCTACACCTTC.

Here the CDR3 DNA reads TGTGCCACCAGCGGAGGGACTAGCGGGAGGCCCCTGTACTTC. It encodes CATSGGTSGRPLYF. The V and J genes are TRBV15 and TRBJ2-7, with TRBD2 matching over 15 bases. This CDR3 has 14 amino acids. CDR1 is LNHNV, CDR2 YYDKDF, per germline (reference sequence). With V trimmed by 5 bases and J by 12 bases, 8 bases remained unmatched.

The chain carries TRBV5-6 and TRBJ1-2; TRBD1 aligns across 7 bases. The V gene end was trimmed by 4 bases and the J gene end by 14 bases; junction bases not matched to a gene: 20. CDR3 length: 15 residues. Looked up from germline, CDR1 is SGHDT and CDR2 is YYEEEE. This CDR3 is CASSHGWGQQIGETF. In DNA, the CDR3 is TGTGCCAGCAGCCATGGATGGGGACAGCAAATCGGGGAGACCTTC.

This chain uses TRBV9 with TRBJ2-1; 9 bases are a match to TRBD1. Germline V CDR1 and CDR2: SGDLS, YYNGEE. With 3 bases clipped from V and 5 bases from J, the junction kept 6 bases outside the gene matches. The CDR3 spans 15 residues. The CDR3 here is CASSAPGTGNNEQFF. The DNA of the CDR3 is TGTGCCAGCAGCGCGCCCGGGACAGGGAACAATGAGCAGTTCTTC.

The chain carries TRBV7-6 and TRBJ1-1; 7 nucleotides agree with TRBD1. Germline trimming cut 0 bases from V and 8 bases from J; bases unmatched to any gene: 6. Germline loops: CDR1 SGHVS, CDR2 FNYEAQ. The CDR3 covers 14 residues. The CDR3 DNA sequence: TGTGCCAGCAGCTTAGCAGGGACAGCTACCGAAGCTTTCTTT. This translates into CASSLAGTATEAFF.

The chain couples TRBV6-6 to TRBJ2-6; 13 positions match TRBD2. The germline V gene encodes CDR1 MNHNY and CDR2 SVGAGI (reference sequence). V was pared by 5 bases and J by 4 bases, with 8 bases of the junction left unmatched. The CDR3 runs 18 residues. This CDR3 reads CASSHTSGGASGANVLTF. The CDR3 DNA sequence: TGTGCCAGCAGTCACACTAGCGGGGGGGCCTCAGGGGCCAACGTCCTGACTTTC.

The chain uses TRBV7-2 and TRBJ2-5, with TRBD1 identical over 9 bases. CDR3 length: 15 residues. The V segment lost 3 bases and the J segment 4 bases; nucleotides outside the gene matches: 6. Germline values: CDR1 SGHTA, CDR2 FQGNSA. CDR3 protein: CASSFPDRGRETQYF. The CDR3 DNA sequence: TGTGCCAGCAGCTTCCCGGACAGGGGCAGAGAGACCCAGTACTTC. Combining the CDR3 with reference TRBV7-2 and TRBJ2-5 gives the whole variable domain GAGVSQSPSNKVTEKGKDVELRCDPISGHTALYWYRQSLGQGLEFLIYFQGNSAPDKSGLPSDRFSAERTGGSVSTLTIQRTQQEDSAVYLCASSFPDRGRETQYFGPGTRLLVL.

This clone was recorded a few times. V is TRBV2 and J is TRBJ2-1; 10 positions agree with TRBD1. J was trimmed by 7 bases and V by 10 bases; bases with no gene match: 7. The CDR3 sequence is 13 residues long. Germline lookup yields CDR1 SNHLY and CDR2 FYNNEI. In nucleotides, the CDR3 is TGTGCCATAGACTTGGACAGGGGGAATGAGCAGTTCTTC. Translating gives CAIDLDRGNEQFF.

This chain connects TRBV2 to TRBJ1-5; D is perhaps TRBD1 (6 bases). Germline V gene data show CDR1 as SNHLY and CDR2 as FYNNEI. This CDR3 region has 12 residues. Trimming shortened V by 5 bases and J by 6 bases, and 8 bases separated the two germline ends. The DNA for the CDR3 is TGTGCCAGCAGTCCAGGGGCTCAGCCCCAGCATTTT. Translated: CASSPGAQPQHF.

The chain is built from TRBV5-8 and TRBJ1-6; tentatively, D is TRBD1 (6 bases). The CDR3 contains 16 residues. Per the germline V gene, CDR1 is SGHTS and CDR2 is YDEGEE. The V gene lost 2 bases and the J gene lost 5 bases, with 14 bases spanning the gap. CDR3: CASSFAGARNNSPLHF. The CDR3 bases are TGTGCCAGCAGCTTTGCGGGGGCTCGGAATAATTCACCCCTCCACTTT.

The chain links TRBV6-1 to TRBJ1-1; D is undetermined. V shed 2 bases and J shed 6 bases, with 7 bases lying between them. The CDR3 loop spans 12 amino acids. Germline CDR1 is MNHNS and CDR2 is SASEGT. In nucleotides, the CDR3 is TGTGCCAGCAGTGAAAGCTTTGCTGAAGCTTTCTTT. Residues: CASSESFAEAFF.

J is TRBJ1-3 and V is TRBV4-2; D is unresolved. This CDR3 contains 17 residues. Trimming pared 0 bases from V and 0 bases from J, leaving 12 bases between. Germline V lookup: CDR1 LGHNA, CDR2 YNFKEQ. The CDR3 protein is CASSQDYQAHSGNTIYF. The CDR3 DNA is TGTGCCAGCAGCCAAGATTATCAGGCCCACTCTGGAAACACCATATATTTT.

J is TRBJ1-2 and V is TRBV6-5; D is undetermined. Germline CDR1 reads MNHEY; CDR2 reads SVGAGI. CDR3 length equals 13 residues. Trimming cost V 6 bases and J 4 bases, with 12 bases left between them. CDR3 in DNA: TGTGCCAGCAGGGCAGTTAAACCCTATGGCTACACCTTC. Residues: CASRAVKPYGYTF.

The table lists this clone with a few counts. The chain recombines TRBV5-1 with TRBJ1-1, with 7 bases identical to TRBD1. Germline values: CDR1 SGHRS, CDR2 YFSETQ. V was pared by 5 bases and J by 0 bases, with 4 bases of the junction left unmatched. This CDR3 region has 14 residues. CDR3 DNA: TGCGCCAGCAGGGAAGGACAGGTGAACACTGAAGCTTTCTTT. Translating gives CASREGQVNTEAFF.

J is TRBJ2-1 and V is TRBV10-3; a weak D match, TRBD2 (5 bases). V lost 6 bases, J lost 0 bases, and 9 bases lay in between. Germline V gives CDR1 ENHRY, CDR2 SYGVKD. The CDR3 consists of 14 residues. The CDR3 loop is CAIRSGSSYNEQFF. The CDR3 nucleotides are TGTGCCATCAGGAGCGGAAGCTCCTACAATGAGCAGTTCTTC.

This clone has a handful of counts. The chain has TRBV6-2 or TRBV6-3 and TRBJ2-3, with D perhaps TRBD1 (5 bases). This CDR3 spans 13 amino acids. Trimming pared 5 bases from V and 3 bases from J, leaving 9 bases between. Germline values: CDR1 MNHEY, CDR2 SVGEGT. The CDR3 sequence: CASSRKGTDTQYF. The CDR3 coding sequence is TGTGCCAGCAGTCGCAAGGGGACAGATACGCAGTATTTT.

J is TRBJ2-2 and V is TRBV5-1; TRBD1 matches 9 bases. The CDR3 is made up of 16 amino acids. Germline V CDR1 and CDR2: SGHRS, YFSETQ. J was trimmed by 6 bases and V by 3 bases; bases with no gene match: 9. In DNA form, the CDR3 reads TGCGCCAGCAGCTCCCGGGGGACAGGGACTCCCGGGGAGCTGTTTTTT. It specifies CASSSRGTGTPGELFF.